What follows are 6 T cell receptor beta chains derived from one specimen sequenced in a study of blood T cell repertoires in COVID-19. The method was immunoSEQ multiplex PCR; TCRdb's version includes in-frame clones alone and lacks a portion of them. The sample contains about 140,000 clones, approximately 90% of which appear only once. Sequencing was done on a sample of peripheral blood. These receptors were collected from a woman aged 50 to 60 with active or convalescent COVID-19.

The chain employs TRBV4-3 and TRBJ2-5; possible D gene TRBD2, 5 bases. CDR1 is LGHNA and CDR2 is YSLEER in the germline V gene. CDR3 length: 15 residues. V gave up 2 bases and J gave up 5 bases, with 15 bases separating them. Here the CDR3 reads CASSQNEGVGETQYF. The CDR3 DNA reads TGCGCCAGCAGCCAAAATGAGGGAGTGGGTGAGACCCAGTACTTC.

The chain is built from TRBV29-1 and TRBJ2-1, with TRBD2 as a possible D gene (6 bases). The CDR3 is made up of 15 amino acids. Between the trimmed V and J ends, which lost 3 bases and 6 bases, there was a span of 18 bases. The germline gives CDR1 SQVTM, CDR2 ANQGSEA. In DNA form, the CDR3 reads TGCAGCGTTGACGGGAGAGACTCCGCCGGCAATGAGCAGTTCTTC. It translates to CSVDGRDSAGNEQFF.

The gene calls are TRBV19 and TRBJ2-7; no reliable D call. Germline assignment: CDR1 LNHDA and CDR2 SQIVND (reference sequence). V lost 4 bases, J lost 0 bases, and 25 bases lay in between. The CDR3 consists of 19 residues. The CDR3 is CASSTPEAPVTSPSYEQYF. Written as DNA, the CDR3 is TGTGCCAGTAGTACCCCTGAGGCCCCCGTGACCTCCCCCTCCTACGAGCAGTACTTC.

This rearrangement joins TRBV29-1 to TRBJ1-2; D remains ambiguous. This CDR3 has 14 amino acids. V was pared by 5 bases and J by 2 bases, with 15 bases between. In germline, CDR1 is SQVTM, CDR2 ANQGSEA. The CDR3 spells CSVTRGGGNYGYTF. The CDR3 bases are TGCAGCGTTACCCGCGGCGGCGGGAACTATGGCTACACCTTC.

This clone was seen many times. The CDR3 sequence: CSVSQGATEAFF. The CDR3 region has the DNA TGCAGCGTCTCACAGGGGGCCACTGAAGCTTTCTTT. The chain combines TRBV29-1 with TRBJ1-1; 9 bases agree with TRBD1. The CDR3 contains 12 residues. Losses at the gene ends were 6 bases for V and 4 bases for J; bases not matched to a gene: 3. Germline V CDR1 and CDR2: SQVTM, ANQGSEA.

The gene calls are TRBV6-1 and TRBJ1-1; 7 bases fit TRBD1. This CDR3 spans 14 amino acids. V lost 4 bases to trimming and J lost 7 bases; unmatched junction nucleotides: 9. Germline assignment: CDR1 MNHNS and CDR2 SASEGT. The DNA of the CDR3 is TGTGCCAGCAGTGCAGCAGGGGGAAAGGGTGAAGCTTTCTTT. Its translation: CASSAAGGKGEAFF.